Here is one TCR beta chain with its context. The data were produced by immunoSEQ multiplex PCR, yet TCRdb's version contains in-frame clones alone and is incomplete. The sample has about 120,000 clones, around 79% seen once. The sample comes from a study of blood T cell repertoires in COVID-19. About the research overall: Sites in the United States, Italy and Spain provided acute and convalescent COVID-19 samples. Sources were T cells, B-cell-depleted T cells, or PBMCs; the material itself was cDNA or gDNA.

The receptor comes from a man in his 70s with acute or convalescent COVID-19. The sequenced sample was peripheral blood.

The CDR3 DNA follows: TGTGCCAGCAGCTTGGTAGCTAGCGGGGGGAACAATGAGCAGTTCTTC. The encoded protein is CASSLVASGGNNEQFF. The rearrangement joins TRBV5-4 to TRBJ2-1; 11 bases are shared with TRBD2. The junction had 4 bases not matched to a gene; V was cut back by 0 bases and J by 5 bases. The CDR3 extends over 16 amino acids. Germline V gene data show CDR1 as SGHNT and CDR2 as YYREEE (reference sequence).